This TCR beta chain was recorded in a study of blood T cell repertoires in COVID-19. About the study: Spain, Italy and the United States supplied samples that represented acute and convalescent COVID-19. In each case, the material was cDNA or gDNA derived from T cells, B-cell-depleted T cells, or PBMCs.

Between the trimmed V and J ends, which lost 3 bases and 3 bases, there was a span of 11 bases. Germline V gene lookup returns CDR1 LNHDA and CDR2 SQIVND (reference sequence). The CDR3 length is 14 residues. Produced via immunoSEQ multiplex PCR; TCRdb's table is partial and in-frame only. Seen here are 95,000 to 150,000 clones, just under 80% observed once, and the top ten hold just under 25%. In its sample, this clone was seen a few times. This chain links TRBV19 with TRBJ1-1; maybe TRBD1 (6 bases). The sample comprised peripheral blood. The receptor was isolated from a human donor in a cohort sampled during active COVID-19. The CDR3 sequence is CASSIRNRDTEAFF. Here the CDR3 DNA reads TGTGCCAGTAGTATTAGGAACAGGGACACTGAAGCTTTCTTT.